This T cell receptor beta chain stems from a study of blood T cell repertoires in COVID-19 (dated by TCRdb to 2020 to 2021). Concerning the study at large: Samples from collaborators originated in the United States, Italy and Spain and spanned both the acute and convalescent phases of COVID-19. The material from the prospective study consisted of cDNA or gDNA derived from T cells, B-cell-depleted T cells, or PBMCs. Deeply sampled blood TCRbeta repertoires from subjects exposed to, actively infected with, or recovered from COVID-19 were included in the dataset. The repertoires were released in a freely available public database intended as a resource for research on the immune response to SARS-CoV-2. Samples came from the ongoing ImmuneRACE study (first 160 participants) plus 1,254 subjects from 6 global collaborators. Nearly every sample came with metadata listing a de-identified subject ID, COVID-19 status, age in years and sex. HLA class I and class II types, where available, came from metadata supplied by the sample provider rather than from assay-based typing. What the study reported, not specific to this receptor: The quantity of clinical and demographic metadata differed by source and by participant and was supplied without curation.

From the cysteine up to the phenylalanine, the CDR3 has a length of 15 residues. The kept DNA is CDR3 alone, 45 bases in frame from the first base. The germline V gene encodes CDR1 SGHRS and CDR2 YFSETQ. The germline V and J ends show losses of 2 bases and 4 bases respectively, and no gene match explains 6 bases of the junction. TCRbeta CDR3 regions were amplified from genomic DNA by means of the immunoSEQ Assay, a bias-controlled multiplex PCR. Processing in the source paper ran as follows. Within the assay, amplification of reference gene primers was used to estimate how many nucleated cells each sample contained. Sequence reads were collapsed and filtered to measure the absolute abundance of every unique TCRbeta CDR3 rearrangement. For each sample, productive Simpson clonality was calculated by taking the square root of Simpson's diversity index across productive rearrangements. TCRdb took over this immuneACCESS table, retaining in-frame rearrangements with V and J assigned. Such tables are incomplete; in checked studies, under half of the missing clones stem from an unresolved V gene, and the remainder is unexplained. The V and J calls and clone size are taken from that table; D and trimming were inferred from the DNA. For this sample there are about 220,000 clones; approximately 82% appear just once. 3.6% of the sample lies in the top ten.

Each collaborating institution followed its own protocols to collect whole blood in K2EDTA tubes. For TCRbeta analysis, collaborator samples were shipped as frozen whole blood, as isolated PBMCs, or as DNA extracted from either sample type. This clone was observed a single time. What antigen it recognizes has not been identified. One base away there is no much larger clone; base qualities are not given. The sequencing sample was made of peripheral blood. The sequence joins TRBV5-1 to TRBJ1-2; 9 middle bases align to TRBD1. The clonotype comes from a woman older than 75 with acute or convalescent COVID-19. The CDR3 sequence is CASSFTAGQGYGYTF. The sequenced DNA: TGCGCCAGCAGCTTCACCGCGGGACAGGGCTATGGCTACACCTTC.